The rows below give T cell receptor beta chains drawn from one sample of a study of blood T cell repertoires in COVID-19. The protocol was immunoSEQ multiplex PCR, while the TCRdb copy is restricted to in-frame clones and leaves out a portion. The repertoire holds more than 200,000 clones, with around nine tenths as singletons. The sequenced sample was peripheral blood. The receptors were sampled from an older woman with COVID-19, enrolled during active disease. Both conserved end residues are part of each CDR3. The D gene is left open where the match is weak. Size is omitted from some rows. Given values are once, few, many or a class for expanded clones.

D,J,V,size,CDR3,DNA
NA,TRBJ1-6,TRBV4-1,NA,CASSGRSSSYNSPLHF,TGCGCCAGCAGCGGGAGGTCGAGCTCCTATAATTCACCCCTCCACTTT
NA,TRBJ1-2,TRBV5-6,NA,CASSLQGDNYGYTF,TGTGCCAGCAGCTTACAGGGAGATAACTATGGCTACACCTTC
TRBD1,TRBJ1-5,TRBV4-2,NA,CASSPVGQGAQPQHF,TGTGCCAGCAGCCCAGTGGGACAGGGAGCTCAGCCCCAGCATTTT
TRBD2,TRBJ2-7,TRBV27,NA,CASRSPGGGSYEQYF,TGTGCCAGCAGGAGCCCGGGAGGCGGCTCCTACGAGCAGTACTTC
TRBD2,TRBJ2-3,TRBV3-1/TRBV3-2,NA,CASSPRTSGSGDTQYF,TGTGCCAGCAGCCCAAGGACTAGCGGGAGTGGAGATACGCAGTATTTT
NA,TRBJ1-5,TRBV6-1,NA,CASSESGRVRQPQHF,TGTGCCAGCAGTGAAAGTGGCAGGGTTCGTCAGCCCCAGCATTTT
NA,TRBJ1-4,TRBV2,NA,CASKIQGNWEKLFF,TGTGCCAGCAAAATCCAGGGTAATTGGGAAAAACTGTTTTTT
TRBD2,TRBJ2-5,TRBV19,NA,CASSQTGLAQETQYF,TGTGCCAGTAGCCAAACGGGACTAGCACAAGAGACCCAGTACTTC
TRBD2,TRBJ2-1,TRBV5-8,NA,CASSGSLAGPFNEQFF,TGTGCCAGCAGCGGATCACTAGCGGGACCCTTCAATGAGCAGTTCTTC
NA,TRBJ2-7,TRBV6-5,once,CASRWTASYEQYF,TGTGCCAGCAGATGGACAGCATCCTACGAGCAGTACTTC
NA,TRBJ1-1,TRBV6-5,NA,CASLVAGPPDTEAFF,TGTGCCAGCCTGGTGGCAGGCCCCCCGGACACTGAAGCTTTCTTT